A single sample is the source of the 32 T cell receptor beta chains below, sequenced in a study of T cells after yellow fever vaccination. One entry per CDR3 protein results from TCRdb running MiXCR on the 5' RACE reads. This table holds tens of thousands of distinct CDR3 sequences, roughly 3.4% found once. The sample in question was PBMCs, either bulk or a sorted T-cell subset (CD4+, CD8+, memory, or dextramer-sorted; not recorded which), obtained approximately 47 days after the first yellow fever vaccination. Source of these receptors: a man between 18 and 35 years old who received the YFV17D yellow fever vaccine.

At least ten counts were recorded for this clonotype. This chain connects TRBV24-1 to TRBJ2-3, with D uncertain. The germline gives CDR1 KGHDR, CDR2 SFDVKD. Trimming left V 3 bases short and J 2 bases short, with 5 bases between. CDR3 length equals 13 residues. The CDR3 protein is CATSDPSTDTQYF. The CDR3 region has the DNA TGTGCCACCAGTGATCCTTCCACAGATACGCAGTATTTT.

This clonotype showed up many times. The J gene is TRBJ1-5, the V gene TRBV7-2; TRBD1 might be the D (5 bases). The CDR3 spans 15 residues. With 5 bases removed from V and 5 bases from J, the gap between germline ends came to 16 bases. Germline CDR1 reads SGHTA; CDR2 reads FQGNSA. The CDR3 coding sequence is TGTGCCAGCAGCCTTAGGAGGGGTGGGGATCAGCCCCAGCATTTT. Translation gives CASSLRRGGDQPQHF.

By share of the sample, this clonotype is medium-sized. CDR3 in DNA: TGCGCCAGCAGCCTGGGGATGGCCTCAGTCGGATACACAGATACGCAGTATTTT. Translation gives CASSLGMASVGYTDTQYF. The J gene is TRBJ2-3, the V gene TRBV5-1; D is uncertain. V was shortened by 4 bases and J by 2 bases, with 23 bases between the two germline ends. The CDR3 spans 18 residues. Germline V lookup: CDR1 SGHRS, CDR2 YFSETQ.

This clonotype has at least ten counts. This sequence joins TRBV12-3 or TRBV12-4 and TRBJ1-5; 7 positions agree with TRBD1. J gave up 6 bases and V 6 bases, and 5 bases lay outside the gene matches. The CDR3 runs 13 residues. The CDR3 loop is CASRGGAGQPQHF. In nucleotides, the CDR3 is TGTGCCAGCAGAGGGGGCGCGGGTCAGCCCCAGCATTTT.

This clonotype has a count of ten or more. This rearrangement joins TRBV20-1 to TRBJ2-5; D gene ambiguous. Germline loops: CDR1 DFQATT, CDR2 SNEGSKA (reference sequence). V gave up 3 bases and J gave up 0 bases, with 5 bases separating them. This CDR3 region has 12 residues. In DNA form, the CDR3 reads TGCAGTGCTAGGACCGACCAAGAGACCCAGTACTTC. It yields the protein CSARTDQETQYF.

In its sample, this clonotype was seen many times. The chain recombines TRBV28 with TRBJ2-1; 8 bases line up with TRBD1. V dropped 5 bases and J dropped 5; count of bases not matched to a gene: 5. CDR3 length: 14 amino acids. Germline V gives CDR1 MDHEN, CDR2 SYDVKM. Written as DNA, the CDR3 is TGTGCCAGCAGTGACCAGGGGGCGGACAATGAGCAGTTCTTC. It encodes CASSDQGADNEQFF.

The sample holds many counts of this clonotype. The chain employs TRBV9 and TRBJ2-2, with D perhaps TRBD1 (5 bases). V was cut by 6 bases and J by 1 base, with 10 bases left in between. Germline assignment: CDR1 SGDLS and CDR2 YYNGEE. The CDR3 length is 14 residues. Here the CDR3 reads CASTPRGNTGELFF. As DNA, the CDR3 is TGTGCCAGCACCCCAAGGGGGAACACCGGGGAGCTGTTTTTT.

Many counts were recorded for this clonotype. The rearrangement links TRBV12-3 or TRBV12-4 to TRBJ2-7, with a tentative D call TRBD1 (6 bases). Trimming left V 7 bases short and J 3 bases short, with 10 bases between. This CDR3 has 12 residues. This chain's CDR3 is CASKNRDYEQYF. The DNA of the CDR3 is TGTGCCAGCAAAAACAGGGACTACGAGCAGTACTTC.

Details on this clonotype: A read error may produce the germline difference seen at one junction end. The chain joins TRBV20-1 to TRBJ2-1; 11 nucleotides agree with TRBD2. This CDR3 is built from 16 residues. Looked up from germline, CDR1 is DFQATT and CDR2 is SNEGSKA (reference sequence). CDR3 sequence reads: CCAGSLAGGTYNEQFF. The CDR3, as DNA: TGCTGTGCTGGATCCCTAGCGGGGGGAACCTACAATGAGCAGTTCTTC.

In this sample, this clonotype turned up many times. The V and J genes are TRBV11-1 and TRBJ2-1; the match to TRBD1 covers 10 bases. CDR1 SGHAT and CDR2 FQDESV come from the germline V gene (reference sequence). The CDR3 loop spans 16 amino acids. V gave up 7 bases and J gave up 8 bases; unmatched junction bases: 14. DNA of the CDR3: TGTGCCAGCACGAACGAACAGGGACAGGGGTTGGATGAGCAGTTCTTC. Residues: CASTNEQGQGLDEQFF. The entire variable domain, with the rest obtained from reference TRBV11-1 and TRBJ2-1, is as follows: EAEVAQSPRYKITEKSQAVAFWCDPISGHATLYWYRQILGQGPELLVQFQDESVVDDSQLPKDRFSAERLKGVDSTLKIQPAELGDSAMYLCASTNEQGQGLDEQFFGPGTRLTVL.

Ten or more counts support this clonotype. V gene TRBV4-1 combines with J gene TRBJ2-2; tentatively, D is TRBD1 (6 bases). CDR3 length equals 15 residues. Trimming took off 3 bases at V and 1 base at J, with 9 bases between the two ends. Germline V gene lookup returns CDR1 MGHRA and CDR2 YSYEKL. CDR3 sequence reads: CASSQGAKNTGELFF. Written as DNA, the CDR3 is TGCGCCAGCAGCCAGGGGGCTAAGAACACCGGGGAGCTGTTTTTT.

This chain links TRBV12-3 or TRBV12-4 with TRBJ1-2; no reliable D call. The CDR3 is 11 amino acids. V lost 8 bases to trimming and J lost 4 bases, with 8 bases between them. CDR3 in DNA: TGTGCCAGCGCCTCGCGCTATGGCTACACCTTC. It codes for CASASRYGYTF.

Comments on this clonotype: A much more abundant neighbour one base away suggests this may be a read error. This rearrangement joins TRBV18 to TRBJ2-7; no definite D call. The germline CDR1 and CDR2 sequences are KGHSH and LQKENI. The CDR3 consists of 13 residues. CDR3 in amino acids: CASLPAAVREVDF. CDR3 bases: TGTGCCAGCTTACCGGCGGCAGTCCGAGAGGTGGACTTC.

This chain uses TRBV2 with TRBJ1-3; a possible D gene is TRBD1 (6 bases). The V gene's germline CDR1 is SNHLY and CDR2 FYNNEI. V was trimmed by 8 bases and J by 1 base, leaving 24 bases between them. The length of the CDR3 is 18 residues. The CDR3 protein is CASCLAPGGAVSGNTIYF. DNA for the CDR3: TGTGCCAGCTGTTTAGCGCCTGGGGGCGCGGTTTCTGGAAACACCATATATTTT.

The sample holds many counts of this clonotype. The chain uses TRBV5-1 and TRBJ2-1, with 11 positions matching TRBD2. Germline CDR1 is SGHRS and CDR2 is YFSETQ. The length of the CDR3 is 14 residues. J was trimmed by 7 bases and V by 2 bases; bases with no gene match: 2. CDR3 sequence reads: CASSFGTSGNEQFF. In DNA, the CDR3 is TGCGCCAGCAGCTTTGGGACTAGCGGTAATGAGCAGTTCTTC.

In this sample, this clonotype turned up many times. The chain has TRBV12-3 or TRBV12-4 and TRBJ1-3; unclear D gene. V lost 3 bases and J 4 bases, leaving 4 bases between the germline ends. The CDR3 has 12 amino acids. The CDR3 loop reads CASSFQGNTIYF. CDR3 DNA: TGTGCCAGCAGTTTTCAAGGAAACACCATATATTTT.

This clonotype was recorded at least ten times. The J gene is TRBJ2-2, the V gene TRBV15, with D possibly being TRBD1 or TRBD2 (6 bases each). The CDR3 is made up of 14 amino acids. The germline V and J ends were trimmed by 4 bases and 7 bases, with 13 bases remaining between them. CDR1 and CDR2 (germline): LNHNV, YYDKDF (reference sequence). DNA for the CDR3: TGTGCCACCAGCAAACCTGGAGGGGGCGGGGAGCTGTTTTTT. This translates into CATSKPGGGGELFF.

This clonotype showed up many times. V usage is TRBV9 and J usage is TRBJ1-1; D unclear. The CDR3 runs to 16 residues. The V gene's germline CDR1 is SGDLS and CDR2 YYNGEE. The V end was cut by 0 bases, the J end by 4 bases, with 16 bases between. This CDR3 reads CASSVVYRRFRTEAFF. In nucleotides, the CDR3 is TGTGCCAGCAGCGTAGTCTATCGCCGGTTTCGCACTGAAGCTTTCTTT.

This clonotype occurred many times. The rearrangement joins TRBV19 to TRBJ1-4; 9 bases are shared with TRBD1. Losses at the gene ends were 6 bases for V and 5 bases for J; bases not matched to a gene: 7. This CDR3 has 15 amino acids. CDR1 LNHDA and CDR2 SQIVND come from the germline V gene (reference sequence). The CDR3 reads CASSPRGTGNEKLFF. CDR3 sequence (DNA): TGTGCCAGTAGCCCTCGGGGGACAGGGAATGAAAAACTGTTTTTT.

This clonotype was recorded many times. The chain has TRBV5-6 and TRBJ2-3; no definite D call. V lost 2 bases and J 2 bases, leaving 6 bases between the germline ends. CDR3 length equals 13 residues. Germline CDR1 and CDR2: SGHDT and YYEEEE. CDR3 sequence: CASSLSPTDTQYF. The CDR3 DNA reads TGTGCCAGCAGCTTATCCCCCACAGATACGCAGTATTTT. Combining the CDR3 with reference TRBV5-6 and TRBJ2-3 gives the whole variable domain DAGVTQSPTHLIKTRGQQVTLRCSPKSGHDTVSWYQQALGQGPQFIFQYYEEEERQRGNFPDRFSGHQFPNYSSELNVNALLLGDSALYLCASSLSPTDTQYFGPGTRLTVL.

This clonotype was detected many times. The genes are TRBV12-3 or TRBV12-4 and TRBJ2-7; 8 positions agree with TRBD1. V shed 5 bases and J 5 bases; nucleotides not matched to a gene: 8. The CDR3 is 14 residues long. The DNA of the CDR3 is TGTGCCAGCAGTATCGCGGACAGGGCCCACGAGCAGTACTTC. This encodes CASSIADRAHEQYF.

This clonotype was picked up many times. J is TRBJ1-1 and V is TRBV5-5; D gene unclear. The V end was cut by 0 bases, the J end by 3 bases, with 12 bases between. The CDR3 length is 15 residues. From germline, CDR1 is SGHKS and CDR2 YYEKEE (reference sequence). The CDR3 region is CASSLDQLTYTEAFF. DNA of the CDR3: TGTGCCAGCAGCTTGGACCAACTAACTTACACTGAAGCTTTCTTT.

This clonotype was detected many times. The chain links TRBV6-2 or TRBV6-3 to TRBJ1-1; D call uncertain. The CDR3 has 14 residues. Trimming stripped 0 bases from V and 5 bases from J, with 10 bases between. CDR1 and CDR2 (germline): MNHEY, SVGEGT. The CDR3 DNA reads TGTGCCAGCAGTTACTCGAATTGGGGTACTGAAGCTTTCTTT. It encodes CASSYSNWGTEAFF.

This clonotype was recorded at least ten times. The chain combines TRBV6-1 with TRBJ1-6; D is undetermined. The V gene lost 3 bases and the J gene lost 6 bases, with 6 bases spanning the gap. The CDR3 runs to 13 residues. Germline V CDR1 and CDR2: MNHNS, SASEGT. The CDR3: CASSDGFNSPLHF. CDR3 sequence (DNA): TGTGCCAGCAGTGACGGATTTAATTCACCCCTCCACTTT.

This clonotype was counted at least ten times. The genes are TRBV28 and TRBJ2-5; 8 bases line up with TRBD2. CDR3 length: 15 residues. Germline V lookup: CDR1 MDHEN, CDR2 SYDVKM. With V trimmed by 6 bases and J by 0 bases, 6 bases remained unmatched. CDR3 loop: CASRRASGYQETQYF. The CDR3, as DNA: TGTGCCAGCAGGAGGGCTAGCGGGTACCAAGAGACCCAGTACTTC. Variable domain in full (rest from reference TRBV28 and TRBJ2-5): DVKVTQSSRYLVKRTGEKVFLECVQDMDHENMFWYRQDPGLGLRLIYFSYDVKMKEKGDIPEGYSVSREKKERFSLILESASTNQTSMYLCASRRASGYQETQYFGPGTRLLVL.

Many counts were recorded for this clonotype. This rearrangement joins TRBV29-1 to TRBJ2-4; 11 positions agree with TRBD2. This CDR3 is built from 16 residues. The germline V gene has CDR1 SQVTM and CDR2 ANQGSEA. V dropped 5 bases and J dropped 7; count of bases not matched to a gene: 13. The CDR3 DNA sequence: TGCAGCGTTTGCCATAGCGGGGGGGCCGAGTTTAACATTCAGTACTTC. It yields the protein CSVCHSGGAEFNIQYF.

This clonotype was recorded many times. This sequence joins TRBV7-8 and TRBJ2-5; D ambiguous. The CDR3 has 13 residues. Trimming pared 2 bases from V and 5 bases from J, leaving 9 bases between. The V gene's germline CDR1 is SGHVS and CDR2 FQNEAQ. This CDR3 is CASSLSGSETQYF. In DNA form, the CDR3 reads TGTGCCAGCAGCTTATCCGGGTCGGAGACCCAGTACTTC. The entire variable domain, with the rest obtained from reference TRBV7-8 and TRBJ2-5, is as follows: GAGVSQSPRYKVAKRGQDVALRCDPISGHVSLFWYQQALGQGPEFLTYFQNEAQLDKSGLPSDRFFAERPEGSVSTLKIQRTQQEDSAVYLCASSLSGSETQYFGPGTRLLVL.

This clonotype was seen ten or more times. The rearrangement joins TRBV5-1 to TRBJ2-7; 9 nucleotides agree with TRBD1. This CDR3 is 15 amino acids long. The germline V gene has CDR1 SGHRS and CDR2 YFSETQ. The V and J ends lost 3 bases and 3 bases, in that order; junction bases with no gene match: 7. Here the CDR3 DNA reads TGCGCCAGCAGCTCGGGCGGGACAGGGAACTACGAGCAGTACTTC. The encoded protein is CASSSGGTGNYEQYF. The full variable domain, in which reference TRBV5-1 and TRBJ2-7 provide the parts outside the CDR3, is KAGVTQTPRYLIKTRGQQVTLSCSPISGHRSVSWYQQTPGQGLQFLFEYFSETQRNKGNFPGRFSGRQFSNSRSEMNVSTLELGDSALYLCASSSGGTGNYEQYFGPGTRLTVT.

The sample holds many counts of this clonotype. The V gene is TRBV7-2, the J gene TRBJ1-1; no firm D call. Per the germline V gene, CDR1 is SGHTA and CDR2 is FQGNSA. This CDR3 region has 11 residues. V was pared by 2 bases and J by 5 bases, with 3 bases between. The CDR3 coding sequence is TGTGCCAGCAGCTTAAGGACTGAAGCTTTCTTT. This sequence encodes CASSLRTEAFF.

The sample holds many counts of this clonotype. This chain connects TRBV5-1 to TRBJ2-2; TRBD1 might be the D (5 bases). V shed 1 base and J shed 4 bases, with 14 bases lying between them. CDR1 is SGHRS and CDR2 is YFSETQ in the germline V gene. This CDR3 has 16 residues. This chain's CDR3 is CASSLLDISSTGELFF. The DNA of the CDR3 is TGCGCCAGCAGCTTGCTGGACATTTCGAGCACCGGGGAGCTGTTTTTT.

This clonotype was counted at least ten times. J is TRBJ1-1 and V is TRBV28; tentative D call: TRBD1 (6 bases). CDR1 is MDHEN, CDR2 SYDVKM, per germline. Trimming pared 6 bases from V and 4 bases from J, leaving 12 bases between. The CDR3 totals 13 residues. For the CDR3, the DNA is TGTGCCAGCAGCCGACAGGTCGGCACTGAAGCTTTCTTT. It translates to CASSRQVGTEAFF.

The genes are TRBV10-2 and TRBJ2-5, with D perhaps matching TRBD1 (6 bases). Germline V gene data show CDR1 as WSHSY and CDR2 as SAAADI. V lost 2 bases, J lost 2 bases, and 15 bases lay in between. This CDR3 region has 16 residues. This CDR3 is CASSEAAGTRQETQYF. Here the CDR3 DNA reads TGCGCCAGCAGTGAGGCGGCCGGGACACGGCAAGAGACCCAGTACTTC.